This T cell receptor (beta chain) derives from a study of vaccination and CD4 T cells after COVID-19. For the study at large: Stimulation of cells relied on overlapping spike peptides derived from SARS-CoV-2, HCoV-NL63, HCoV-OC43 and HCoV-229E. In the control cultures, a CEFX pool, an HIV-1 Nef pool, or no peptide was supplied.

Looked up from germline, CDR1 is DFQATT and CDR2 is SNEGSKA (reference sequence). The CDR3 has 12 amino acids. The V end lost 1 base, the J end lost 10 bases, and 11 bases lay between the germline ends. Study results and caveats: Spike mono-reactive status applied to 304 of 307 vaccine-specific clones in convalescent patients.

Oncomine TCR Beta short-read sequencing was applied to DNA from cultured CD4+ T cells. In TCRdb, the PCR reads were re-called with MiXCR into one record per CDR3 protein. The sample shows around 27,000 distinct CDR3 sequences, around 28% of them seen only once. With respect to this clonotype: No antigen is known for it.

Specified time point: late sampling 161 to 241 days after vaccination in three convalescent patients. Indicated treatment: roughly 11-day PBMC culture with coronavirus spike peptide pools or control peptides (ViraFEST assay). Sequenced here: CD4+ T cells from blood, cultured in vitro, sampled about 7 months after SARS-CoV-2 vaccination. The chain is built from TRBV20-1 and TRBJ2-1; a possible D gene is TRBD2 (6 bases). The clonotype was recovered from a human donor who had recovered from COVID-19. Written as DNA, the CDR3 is TGCAGTGCTAGAGCCGCGGGAAGGGAGCAGTTCTTC. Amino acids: CSARAAGREQFF.